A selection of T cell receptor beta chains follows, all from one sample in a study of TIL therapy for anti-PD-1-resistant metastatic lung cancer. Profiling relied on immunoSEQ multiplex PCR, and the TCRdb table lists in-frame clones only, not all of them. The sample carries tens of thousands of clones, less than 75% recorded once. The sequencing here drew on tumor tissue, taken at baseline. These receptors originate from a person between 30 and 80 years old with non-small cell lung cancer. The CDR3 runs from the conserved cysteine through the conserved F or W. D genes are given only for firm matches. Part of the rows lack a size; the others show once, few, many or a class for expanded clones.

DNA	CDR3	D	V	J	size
TGTGCCAGCAGCTCCCTGGGACAGGGGGCCTACGAGCAGTACTTC	CASSSLGQGAYEQYF	TRBD1	TRBV7-6	TRBJ2-7	-
TGTGCCAGCAGTCCTCGGGACGGATACAATCAGCCCCAGCATTTT	CASSPRDGYNQPQHF	-	TRBV6-1	TRBJ1-5	few
TGTGCCAGCAGCCCTCAAGGGCCCGCCGGTAGCGAGCAGTTCTTC	CASSPQGPAGSEQFF	-	TRBV11-2	TRBJ2-1	-
TGTGCCAGCAGTTTATCTTCAGACAGGGCCTTTGGCTACACCTTC	CASSLSSDRAFGYTF	TRBD1	TRBV28	TRBJ1-2	-
TGTGCCAGCAGTTTCTGGGGGTCGAAGAACACTGAAGCTTTCTTT	CASSFWGSKNTEAFF	-	TRBV28	TRBJ1-1	-
TGTGCCAGCAGTTTGGGAGGGCTAGGCGAGCAGTACTTC	CASSLGGLGEQYF	TRBD2	TRBV28	TRBJ2-7	-
TGTGCCAGCAGTGAACGACCGGGACAGGGGCGAGAGACCCAGTACTTC	CASSERPGQGRETQYF	TRBD1	TRBV2	TRBJ2-5	-
TGTGCCAGCAGAAAAGCGGGAGGGTACGAGCAGTACTTC	CASRKAGGYEQYF	TRBD2	TRBV7-9	TRBJ2-7	-
TGTGCCAGTAGTATAGTGGGACAGGGGATTGGTGAGCAGTTCTTC	CASSIVGQGIGEQFF	TRBD1	TRBV19	TRBJ2-1	-
TGTGCCAGCAGTTTCCAGGGGGCGTACGCAGATACGCAGTATTTT	CASSFQGAYADTQYF	TRBD1	TRBV27	TRBJ2-3	-
TGTGCCAGCTCGACAGGGGGCGAGCAGTACTTC	CASSTGGEQYF	TRBD1	TRBV18	TRBJ2-7	-
TGTGCCAGCAGCGTGAGGGGTTCAGGGGGCTTATATGGCTACACCTTC	CASSVRGSGGLYGYTF	TRBD1	TRBV9	TRBJ1-2	-
TGCGCCAGCAGCACGAGCGTTCTAGCGGGGGCCTACAATGAGCAGTTCTTC	CASSTSVLAGAYNEQFF	TRBD2	TRBV5-1	TRBJ2-1	-
TGTGCCAGCAGTGGCTACACTGAAGCTTTCTTT	CASSGYTEAFF	-	TRBV25-1	TRBJ1-1	-
TGTGCCAGCAGCTTCTACGACAGGACCTACGAGCAGTACTTC	CASSFYDRTYEQYF	-	TRBV5-5	TRBJ2-7	-
TGTGCCAGCAGGCATCAGGGAGTTAATGAAAAACTGTTTTTT	CASRHQGVNEKLFF	-	TRBV28	TRBJ1-4	-
TGTGCCAGCAGCGTACGCGCTCTGCCTGGAGATAATTCACCCCTCCACTTT	CASSVRALPGDNSPLHF	-	TRBV9	TRBJ1-6	-
TGTGCCTACCGTCGGGCAGGGCTAAATAATTCACCCCTCCACTTT	CAYRRAGLNNSPLHF	-	TRBV30	TRBJ1-6	-
TGTGCTAGCAGCTTAGACAGAGTGGCAGATACGCAGTATTTT	CASSLDRVADTQYF	-	TRBV7-7	TRBJ2-3	-
TGTGCCAGCAGTGACAGTGCGCTAGGGGCTACAGATACGCAGTATTTT	CASSDSALGATDTQYF	-	TRBV6-4	TRBJ2-3	-
TGTGCCAGCAGTTGGGACGGCCGGCCTGGCACAGATACGCAGTATTTT	CASSWDGRPGTDTQYF	-	TRBV25-1	TRBJ2-3	-
TGTGCCAGCAGCTTCAGCCGGCGTTCAGAGACCCAGTACTTC	CASSFSRRSETQYF	-	TRBV11-2	TRBJ2-5	few
TGCGCCAGCAGCTTGTTAGGACTAGCGGGGAAAGATACGCAGTATTTT	CASSLLGLAGKDTQYF	TRBD2	TRBV5-1	TRBJ2-3	-
TGTGCCAGCAGCTTAGATGGGACAGGGGGAAACTATGGCTACACCTTC	CASSLDGTGGNYGYTF	TRBD1	TRBV7-9	TRBJ1-2	-
TGTGCCTGGGACACGCAATACGAGCAGTACTTC	CAWDTQYEQYF	-	TRBV30	TRBJ2-7	-
TGTGCCAGCAGCTTTACCAGGGTGAACACTGAAGCTTTCTTT	CASSFTRVNTEAFF	-	TRBV7-2	TRBJ1-1	once
TGTGCCTGGAGTGTTGGGACTAGTGAAGAGACCCAGTACTTC	CAWSVGTSEETQYF	TRBD2	TRBV30	TRBJ2-5	-
TGTGCCAGTAGTATAGGAACGACTTCCTACGAGCAGTACTTC	CASSIGTTSYEQYF	-	TRBV19	TRBJ2-7	-
TGTGCCTGGAGCGATCGTAGCTACAATGAGCAGTTCTTC	CAWSDRSYNEQFF	-	TRBV30	TRBJ2-1	-
TGCGCCAGCAGCTTGGAGGGTATGTCACCAGTTGGGGCCAACGTCCTGACTTTC	CASSLEGMSPVGANVLTF	-	TRBV5-1	TRBJ2-6	-
TGTGCCAGCAGTTTAGGGGCCTACTCTGGAAACACCATATATTTT	CASSLGAYSGNTIYF	-	TRBV6-1	TRBJ1-3	-
TGTGCCAGCAGCGCGGTGGGGAGAAACACCGGGGAGCTGTTTTTT	CASSAVGRNTGELFF	-	TRBV5-5	TRBJ2-2	once
TGTGCCAGCAGTTCCAGGGGACGCTACGAGCAGTACTTC	CASSSRGRYEQYF	-	TRBV6-6	TRBJ2-7	-
TGCGCCAGCAGCCTGGGACTTGAGGGAAAACTGTTTTTT	CASSLGLEGKLFF	-	TRBV5-1	TRBJ1-4	-
TGCGCCAGCAGCCAATCTAGGACGGGGGTGAACACTGAAGCTTTCTTT	CASSQSRTGVNTEAFF	-	TRBV4-1	TRBJ1-1	-
TGTGCCTGGAGCCTACTAGCGTCAGAGACCCAGTACTTC	CAWSLLASETQYF	TRBD2	TRBV30	TRBJ2-5	-
TGCGCCAGCAGCTCAGGGGGCATGGGCACTGAAGCTTTCTTT	CASSSGGMGTEAFF	TRBD1	TRBV5-1	TRBJ1-1	-
TGTGCCAGCAGTGCCTCTGGGGCCAACGTCCTGACTTTC	CASSASGANVLTF	-	TRBV6-5	TRBJ2-6	-
TGTGCCAGCAGTCCCTTTATCGGGGAGCTGTTTTTT	CASSPFIGELFF	-	TRBV28	TRBJ2-2	-
TGTGCCAGCAGCCAAGGGGAAACATCTCCCATTTACGAGCAGTACTTC	CASSQGETSPIYEQYF	-	TRBV4-2	TRBJ2-7	few
TGCAGCGTTGGAAGGGTAGAGCAGTTCTTC	CSVGRVEQFF	-	TRBV29-1	TRBJ2-1	-
TGCGCCAGCAACCGGGAGAGTAATGAGCAGTTCTTC	CASNRESNEQFF	-	TRBV4-1	TRBJ2-1	-
TGCGCCAGCAGCTTGGGAGGGGCGGGGTCCTACGAGCAGTACTTC	CASSLGGAGSYEQYF	-	TRBV5-1	TRBJ2-7	-
TGTGCCAGCAGCTTGGTTCGGGCGCACTCTGGAAACACCATATATTTT	CASSLVRAHSGNTIYF	-	TRBV5-6	TRBJ1-3	-
TGTGCCAGCAGCCGGACTAGCGGGGTAAATGAGCAGTTCTTC	CASSRTSGVNEQFF	TRBD2	TRBV7-9	TRBJ2-1	-
TGTGCCAGCAGTCTAAAGTTGGGTGAGACCCAGTACTTC	CASSLKLGETQYF	-	TRBV2	TRBJ2-5	few
TGCGCCAGCAGCTTGGCACTCTCCAGGGTTTCCTACGAGCAGTACTTC	CASSLALSRVSYEQYF	-	TRBV5-1	TRBJ2-7	-
TGTGCCAGTAGTATAGACAGGGGCCCCTACGAGCAGTACTTC	CASSIDRGPYEQYF	-	TRBV19	TRBJ2-7	-
TGTGCCAGCAGCCACCTCGAACCCCTCGACACTGAAGCTTTCTTT	CASSHLEPLDTEAFF	-	TRBV4-2	TRBJ1-1	few
TGCGCCAGCAGTGAGCCCGGACCTAGCGGGAGGGGGGAGACCCAGTACTTC	CASSEPGPSGRGETQYF	TRBD2	TRBV10-2	TRBJ2-5	-
TGTGCCACCTACTCCGGACAGGCTTACGAGCAGTACTTC	CATYSGQAYEQYF	TRBD1	TRBV28	TRBJ2-7	-
TGCAGCGTTGAAGAACTGAAGGGAGGAGAAAAACTGTTTTTT	CSVEELKGGEKLFF	-	TRBV29-1	TRBJ1-4	-
TGTGCCAGCAGCTTTGATTCGGGCGCCCGAGAGACCCAGTACTTC	CASSFDSGARETQYF	-	TRBV5-4	TRBJ2-5	-